Below are 27 T cell receptor beta chains sequenced from a single sample in a study of blood T cell repertoires in COVID-19. Profiled with immunoSEQ multiplex PCR; TCRdb holds only in-frame clones, not every one. The data contain over 85,000 clones, around 84% of them singletons. The specimen was peripheral blood. Source of these receptors: a human donor in a cohort sampled during active COVID-19.

The chain is built from TRBV19 and TRBJ2-2, with TRBD1 matching over 7 bases. The J segment lost 3 bases and the V segment lost 3 bases, leaving 4 bases of the junction unmatched. The CDR3 consists of 15 residues. CDR1 is LNHDA and CDR2 is SQIVND in the germline V gene (reference sequence). The CDR3 reads CASSIQQGDTGELFF. The CDR3 DNA reads as TGTGCCAGTAGTATCCAGCAGGGGGACACCGGGGAGCTGTTTTTT.

CDR3 DNA sequence: TGTGCCAGCAGCTTACAAGCGGGGGGGCCCGGCGGGGAGCTGTTTTTT. This encodes CASSLQAGGPGGELFF. The gene calls are TRBV7-9 and TRBJ2-2, with 10 bases fitting TRBD2. The CDR3 consists of 16 residues. The junction had 7 bases not matched to a gene; V was cut back by 2 bases and J by 7 bases. CDR1 SEHNR and CDR2 FQNEAQ come from the germline V gene (reference sequence).

This sequence joins TRBV30 and TRBJ2-7; the D gene is possibly TRBD1 (6 bases). CDR1 and CDR2 from the germline V gene are GTSNPN and SVGIG (reference sequence). Trimming shortened V by 1 base and J by 9 bases, and 22 bases separated the two germline ends. The CDR3 runs to 15 residues. CDR3 sequence reads: CAWSAEGQRGLGQYF. The CDR3, as DNA: TGTGCCTGGAGTGCCGAAGGACAGAGGGGTTTGGGGCAGTACTTC.

For this clone: This same CDR3 is encoded by further DNA sequences in the sample. The V gene is TRBV5-1, the J gene TRBJ1-2; the D is unclear. CDR1 and CDR2 (germline): SGHRS, YFSETQ. This CDR3 comprises 13 residues. V was pared by 1 base and J by 1 base, with 5 bases between. CDR3 sequence (DNA): TGCGCCAGCAGCTTGTCGAGTAACTATGGCTACACCTTC. As protein: CASSLSSNYGYTF. Variable domain in full (rest from reference TRBV5-1 and TRBJ1-2): KAGVTQTPRYLIKTRGQQVTLSCSPISGHRSVSWYQQTPGQGLQFLFEYFSETQRNKGNFPGRFSGRQFSNSRSEMNVSTLELGDSALYLCASSLSSNYGYTFGSGTRLTVV.

The rearrangement uses TRBV5-4 and TRBJ2-7, with TRBD1 identical over 8 bases. The CDR3 covers 13 residues. The germline CDR1 and CDR2 sequences are SGHNT and YYREEE (reference sequence). The V and J ends lost 4 bases and 3 bases, in that order; junction bases with no gene match: 3. DNA of the CDR3: TGTGCCAGCAGCAAGGGACAGGACTACGAGCAGTACTTC. This sequence encodes CASSKGQDYEQYF.

V is TRBV5-5 and J is TRBJ1-2; D not certain. Germline CDR1 reads SGHKS; CDR2 reads YYEKEE (reference sequence). Trimming pared 3 bases from V and 8 bases from J, leaving 20 bases between. The CDR3 has 15 amino acids. CDR3 region: CASSSSAWAYRGYTF. The CDR3, as DNA: TGTGCCAGCAGCTCGTCAGCTTGGGCCTACCGGGGCTACACCTTC. Full variable domain (outside the CDR3, taken from reference TRBV5-5 and TRBJ1-2): DAGVTQSPTHLIKTRGQQVTLRCSPISGHKSVSWYQQVLGQGPQFIFQYYEKEERGRGNFPDRFSARQFPNYSSELNVNALLLGDSALYLCASSSSAWAYRGYTFGSGTRLTVV.

The chain recombines TRBV2 with TRBJ2-7; TRBD2 matches at 10 bases. J gave up 6 bases and V 3 bases, and 5 bases lay outside the gene matches. Per germline, CDR1 SNHLY and CDR2 FYNNEI. The CDR3 consists of 14 residues. CDR3: CASSESGGAVEQYF. The CDR3 DNA follows: TGTGCCAGCAGTGAGAGCGGGGGGGCGGTCGAGCAGTACTTC. Full variable domain (remainder filled in from reference TRBV2 and TRBJ2-7): EPEVTQTPSHQVTQMGQEVILRCVPISNHLYFYWYRQILGQKVEFLVSFYNNEISEKSEIFDDQFSVERPDGSNFTLKIRSTKLEDSAMYFCASSESGGAVEQYFGPGTRLTVT.

The chain uses TRBV19 and TRBJ1-2; 10 nucleotides align to TRBD1. CDR3 length: 15 residues. Germline assignment: CDR1 LNHDA and CDR2 SQIVND (reference sequence). J gave up 8 bases and V 5 bases, and 11 bases lay outside the gene matches. The CDR3 loop reads CASSLRDRGVGGYTF. The DNA for the CDR3 is TGTGCCAGTAGTCTAAGGGACAGGGGAGTCGGGGGCTACACCTTC. The full variable domain, with the rest looked up from reference TRBV19 and TRBJ1-2, is DGGITQSPKYLFRKEGQNVTLSCEQNLNHDAMYWYRQDPGQGLRLIYYSQIVNDFQKGDIAEGYSVSREKKESFPLTVTSAQKNPTAFYLCASSLRDRGVGGYTFGSGTRLTVV.

The chain links TRBV5-1 to TRBJ1-1, with 7 bases that match TRBD1. Trimming took 0 bases from V and 3 from J; bases not matched to a gene: 2. Germline V lookup: CDR1 SGHRS, CDR2 YFSETQ. The CDR3 runs 14 residues. CDR3: CASSLAGTDTEAFF. The CDR3 region has the DNA TGCGCCAGCAGCTTGGCAGGGACAGACACTGAAGCTTTCTTT. Variable domain in full (rest from reference TRBV5-1 and TRBJ1-1): KAGVTQTPRYLIKTRGQQVTLSCSPISGHRSVSWYQQTPGQGLQFLFEYFSETQRNKGNFPGRFSGRQFSNSRSEMNVSTLELGDSALYLCASSLAGTDTEAFFGQGTRLTVV.

This chain joins TRBV5-1 and TRBJ2-1; TRBD2 is a possible D gene (5 bases). CDR1 and CDR2 from the germline V gene are SGHRS and YFSETQ. The CDR3 loop spans 14 amino acids. Trimming removed 4 bases from V and 5 bases from J, with 13 bases in between. Written as DNA, the CDR3 is TGCGCCAGCAGCCGTCAGCGGCCACACAATGAGCAGTTCTTC. Its protein product is CASSRQRPHNEQFF.

The J gene is TRBJ1-4, the V gene TRBV18; D possibly corresponds to TRBD1 (5 bases). CDR1 KGHSH and CDR2 LQKENI come from the germline V gene. V was trimmed by 2 bases and J by 5 bases, leaving 12 bases between them. The CDR3 sequence is 15 residues long. CDR3 coding DNA: TGTGCCAGCTCACCATCTGGACGGGGGAATGAAAAACTGTTTTTT. Amino acids: CASSPSGRGNEKLFF. Supplemented by reference TRBV18 and TRBJ1-4, the full variable domain reads NAGVMQNPRHLVRRRGQEARLRCSPMKGHSHVYWYRQLPEEGLKFMVYLQKENIIDESGMPKERFSAEFPKEGPSILRIQQVVRGDSAAYFCASSPSGRGNEKLFFGSGTQLSVL.

The chain carries TRBV9 and TRBJ1-4, with a weak D call TRBD1 (5 bases). Germline CDR1 reads SGDLS; CDR2 reads YYNGEE. V was trimmed by 3 bases and J by 7 bases, leaving 19 bases between them. CDR3 length: 16 residues. CDR3 DNA: TGTGCCAGCAGCGCCAGCCCCCCGGCCGGGGGTGAAAAACTGTTTTTT. It encodes CASSASPPAGGEKLFF.

The chain is built from TRBV5-1 and TRBJ1-1; D is possibly TRBD1 (6 bases). CDR1 is SGHRS, CDR2 YFSETQ, per germline. V dropped 1 base and J dropped 0 bases, with 22 bases sitting between them. There are 19 residues in the CDR3. DNA of the CDR3: TGCGCCAGCAGCTTGAGGGTCCGGACAGCCTTCTCCCTGAACACTGAAGCTTTCTTT. Its translation: CASSLRVRTAFSLNTEAFF.

This clone has more than one count but fewer than ten. CDR3 DNA sequence: TGCGCCAGCAGCTTTGCAGGGGATAGCAATCAGCCCCAGCATTTT. Protein sequence: CASSFAGDSNQPQHF. The rearrangement joins TRBV5-1 to TRBJ1-5; D may be TRBD1 (6 bases). Per the germline V gene, CDR1 is SGHRS and CDR2 is YFSETQ. This CDR3 has 15 amino acids. V lost 2 bases and J lost 0, with 9 bases in between.

The genes are TRBV7-2 and TRBJ2-5; TRBD2 might be the D (7 bases). V was trimmed by 1 base and J by 2 bases, leaving 14 bases between them. The CDR3 covers 16 residues. Germline V gene data show CDR1 as SGHTA and CDR2 as FQGNSA. Here the CDR3 DNA reads TGTGCCAGCAGCTTAGTCCGGGGGGCCTCACAAGAGACCCAGTACTTC. Amino acid sequence: CASSLVRGASQETQYF.

This clone was counted many times. This rearrangement joins TRBV4-1 to TRBJ2-7; no definite D call. Per germline, CDR1 MGHRA and CDR2 YSYEKL. There are 17 residues in the CDR3. Trimming removed 0 bases from V and 2 bases from J, with 17 bases in between. The CDR3 DNA follows: TGCGCCAGCAGCCAAGAGCGGCCCGGCGCATTCGCCTACGAGCAGTACTTC. Protein sequence: CASSQERPGAFAYEQYF.

The V gene is TRBV5-1, the J gene TRBJ2-2; 10 nucleotides match TRBD2. In germline, CDR1 is SGHRS, CDR2 YFSETQ. This CDR3 has 16 residues. Germline trimming cut 4 bases from V and 1 base from J; bases unmatched to any gene: 4. The CDR3 sequence: CASSRTSGVNTGELFF. The CDR3 DNA reads as TGCGCCAGCAGCCGGACTAGCGGAGTGAACACCGGGGAGCTGTTTTTT. Full variable domain (outside the CDR3, taken from reference TRBV5-1 and TRBJ2-2): KAGVTQTPRYLIKTRGQQVTLSCSPISGHRSVSWYQQTPGQGLQFLFEYFSETQRNKGNFPGRFSGRQFSNSRSEMNVSTLELGDSALYLCASSRTSGVNTGELFFGEGSRLTVL.

The gene calls are TRBV7-3 and TRBJ2-1, with 7 bases aligning to TRBD1. Trimming took 2 bases from V and 0 from J; bases not matched to a gene: 1. This CDR3 comprises 15 residues. Germline assignment: CDR1 SGHTA and CDR2 FQGTGA. The CDR3 DNA sequence: TGTGCCAGCAGCTTACAGGGGGACTCCTACAATGAGCAGTTCTTC. Its protein product is CASSLQGDSYNEQFF.

The chain couples TRBV7-8 to TRBJ2-7, with D unclear. V lost 2 bases and J 0 bases, leaving 11 bases between the germline ends. The CDR3 loop spans 15 amino acids. CDR1 SGHVS and CDR2 FQNEAQ come from the germline V gene. The DNA for the CDR3 is TGTGCCAGCAGCTTACAAGCCTCTCCCTCCTACGAGCAGTACTTC. It specifies CASSLQASPSYEQYF.

This sequence joins TRBV9 and TRBJ1-4; no definite D call. Germline CDR1 reads SGDLS; CDR2 reads YYNGEE. This CDR3 has 17 amino acids. Trimming removed 0 bases at V and 0 bases at J, with 12 bases between. The CDR3 here is CASSVGEGPSTNEKLFF. The CDR3 DNA reads as TGTGCCAGCAGCGTAGGGGAGGGCCCTTCAACTAATGAAAAACTGTTTTTT.

The J gene is TRBJ2-2, the V gene TRBV18, with a tentative D call TRBD1 (6 bases). V shed 3 bases and J shed 1 base, with 9 bases lying between them. Per germline, CDR1 KGHSH and CDR2 LQKENI. The CDR3 spans 15 residues. CDR3 DNA: TGTGCCAGCTCACCTCAGGGGTTGAACACCGGGGAGCTGTTTTTT. Its translation is CASSPQGLNTGELFF.

The sample holds one count of this clone. This sequence joins TRBV7-6 and TRBJ2-7, with 7 bases matching TRBD2. CDR1 and CDR2 (germline): SGHVS, FNYEAQ. The CDR3 totals 14 residues. With V trimmed by 5 bases and J by 4 bases, 8 bases remained unmatched. As DNA, the CDR3 is TGTGCCAGCAGCCTGAGAGGGGAGGGGTACGAGCAGTACTTC. Translated, it gives CASSLRGEGYEQYF.

The V call is TRBV9, the J call TRBJ1-6, with D possibly matching TRBD1 (5 bases). Looked up from germline, CDR1 is SGDLS and CDR2 is YYNGEE. The CDR3 is 13 residues long. With 4 bases removed from V and 5 bases from J, the gap between germline ends came to 7 bases. The CDR3 loop reads CASSPRDNSPLHF. The CDR3 coding sequence is TGTGCCAGCAGCCCCAGGGATAATTCACCCCTCCACTTT.

The chain is built from TRBV3-1 (or the pseudogene TRBV3-2) and TRBJ2-7, with 8 bases fitting TRBD1. This CDR3 comprises 18 residues. Trimming cost V 4 bases and J 2 bases; bases outside gene matches: 16. Germline V gives CDR1 LGHDT, CDR2 YNNKEL (reference sequence). The CDR3 loop is CASSRIIDRDRPPYEQYF. As DNA, the CDR3 is TGTGCCAGCAGCCGGATTATCGACCGGGACAGGCCACCCTACGAGCAGTACTTC.

DNA of the CDR3: TGTGCCAGCAGCTTAATGTTGGGACAGATTGAAGCTTTCTTT. This translates into CASSLMLGQIEAFF. The V and J genes are TRBV7-2 and TRBJ1-1; 7 bases align to TRBD1. Trimming took 2 bases from V and 7 from J; bases not matched to a gene: 7. The germline V gene has CDR1 SGHTA and CDR2 FQGNSA. This CDR3 spans 14 amino acids.

The chain combines TRBV5-5 with TRBJ2-3; 12 bases match TRBD2. V lost 0 bases, J lost 6 bases, and 2 bases stayed unmatched. The germline V gene encodes CDR1 SGHKS and CDR2 YYEKEE (reference sequence). The CDR3 length is 15 residues. CDR3 DNA sequence: TGTGCCAGCAGCTTGGTGCTAGCGGGGGGGGATACGCAGTATTTT. It encodes CASSLVLAGGDTQYF.

The V call is TRBV18, the J call TRBJ2-5; 8 positions match TRBD1. The CDR3 runs to 13 residues. Germline loops: CDR1 KGHSH, CDR2 LQKENI. V was clipped by 6 bases and J by 4 bases; unmatched bases: 4. This CDR3 is CASSQQGVETQYF. The CDR3 DNA reads TGTGCCAGCTCCCAACAGGGGGTAGAGACCCAGTACTTC.